Given below is one T cell receptor (beta chain) in context. The specificity of this receptor is unknown. Per-base qualities were not stored, and no clone one base away is much larger. This sample was included in a study of blood T cell repertoires in COVID-19 (dated by TCRdb to the early 2020s). As for the study more broadly: Samples from collaborators originated in the United States, Italy and Spain and spanned both the acute and convalescent phases of COVID-19. The repertoires were made available in a free public database intended to serve as a resource for research on the immune response to SARS-CoV-2. HLA class I and class II types, where available, came from metadata supplied by the sample provider rather than from assay-based typing. The dataset comprised deeply sampled blood TCRbeta repertoires from subjects exposed to, actively infected with, or recovered from COVID-19. A de-identified subject ID, COVID-19 status, age in years and sex were almost always included in the sample metadata. The material from the prospective study consisted of cDNA or gDNA derived from T cells, B-cell-depleted T cells, or PBMCs. The samples were drawn from two sources: the first 160 participants of the ongoing ImmuneRACE study, and about 1,300 subjects contributed by 6 global collaborators.

The germline V and J ends show losses of 3 bases and 4 bases respectively, and no gene match explains 6 bases of the junction. From cysteine to phenylalanine, the CDR3 is 15 amino acids long. Only the CDR3 part of the read is kept: 45 bases, read in frame from the first base. Via the germline V gene, CDR1 is SNHLY and CDR2 FYNNEI. Each collaborating institution followed its own protocols to collect whole blood in K2EDTA tubes. Collaborator samples were shipped for TCRbeta analysis as frozen whole blood, isolated PBMCs, or DNA extracted from either sample type. On the study overall, not on this receptor specifically: Clinical and demographic metadata were provided uncurated, with the amount varying by source and participant.

TCRbeta CDR3 regions were amplified from genomic DNA by means of the immunoSEQ Assay, a bias-controlled multiplex PCR. Concerning the study's data processing: Within the assay, amplification of reference gene primers was used to estimate how many nucleated cells each sample contained. To quantify the absolute abundance of each unique TCRbeta CDR3 rearrangement, sequence reads were collapsed and filtered. For each sample, productive Simpson clonality was calculated as the square root of Simpson's diversity index across productive rearrangements. Drawn from immuneACCESS, this table holds only the in-frame rearrangements with V and J called that TCRdb kept. Clones are partly lost; checked studies trace under half to an unresolved V gene and leave the rest unexplained. V and J calls and clone size are those listed in that table; D and trimming were worked out from the DNA. The sample yields some 99,000 clones; about 82% were counted once. Jointly, the top ten make up over 10% of the sample.

The sample was peripheral blood. The sequence joins TRBV2 to TRBJ1-5, with 7 bases in between that match TRBD1. The TCR sequence derives from a woman in her sixties or seventies in a cohort sampled during active or convalescent COVID-19. The DNA sequence is as follows: TGTGCCAGCAGTGATGACAGGGCGGGAAATCAGCCCCAGCATTTT. This yields the protein CASSDDRAGNQPQHF.